The 3 T cell receptor beta chains presented below share a single source sample, sequenced in a study of Ad26.COV2.S vaccination and SARS-CoV-2 variants. TCRdb keeps only in-frame clones here, not all; method: immunoSEQ multiplex PCR. Of roughly 350,000 clones in the sample, around 89% were seen once. Described treatment: 19 received Ad26.COV2.S at low or high dose, single or two shots; 5 received placebo; per-sample allocation not given. Each sample was drawn 63 days after the first injection (of vaccine or placebo). The sequences come from peripheral blood, collected in a trial of Ad26.COV2.S vaccine versus placebo. The source of these receptors is a person aged 18 to 65 who received the Ad26.COV2.S COVID-19 vaccine or a placebo.

The V gene is TRBV5-1, the J gene TRBJ1-3; D perhaps matches TRBD1 (5 bases). Germline-derived CDR1 and CDR2 are SGHRS and YFSETQ. V gave up 4 bases and J gave up 0 bases, with 11 bases separating them. The CDR3 has 15 residues. DNA of the CDR3: TGCGCCAGCAGCCCCCGGGGGAGCTCTGGAAACACCATATATTTT. Residues: CASSPRGSSGNTIYF.

The chain uses TRBV6-5 and TRBJ1-1; D is unclear. The germline CDR1 and CDR2 sequences are MNHEY and SVGAGI. The V end lost 2 bases, the J end lost 0 bases, and 7 bases lay between the germline ends. The CDR3 sequence is 14 residues long. CDR3 sequence reads: CASSYGTMNTEAFF. The CDR3 bases are TGTGCCAGCAGTTACGGAACCATGAACACTGAAGCTTTCTTT.

This chain joins TRBV29-1 and TRBJ2-1, with TRBD2 matching 7 bases. The CDR3 runs to 12 residues. CDR1 and CDR2 (germline): SQVTM, ANQGSEA. With 6 bases clipped from V and 3 bases from J, the junction kept 2 bases outside the gene matches. CDR3 sequence reads: CSVGDYYNEQFF. The CDR3 DNA is TGCAGCGTGGGGGACTACTACAATGAGCAGTTCTTC.